These 13 T cell receptor beta chains share one sample of origin, sequenced in a study of CD8 T cells in Susac syndrome. Random hexamers primed reverse transcription of about 0.45 to 1 ug RNA. TCRdb passed the immunoSEQ multiplex PCR reads through MiXCR, listing each CDR3 protein once. Of 150,000 to 200,000 distinct CDR3 sequences in the sample, nearly 95% were seen once. Specimen: CD4+ T cells from PBMCs. The receptors originated from a human donor with multiple sclerosis.

V and J are TRBV20-1 and TRBJ2-5, with D tentatively TRBD1 (6 bases). Germline V gene data show CDR1 as DFQATT and CDR2 as SNEGSKA (reference sequence). The CDR3 has 13 amino acids. V was pared by 3 bases and J by 1 base, with 9 bases between. For the CDR3, the DNA is TGCAGTGCTAGGGGGACACCCCAAGAGACCCAGTACTTC. Residues: CSARGTPQETQYF.

The V and J genes are TRBV10-3 and TRBJ2-7; the D gene is possibly TRBD1 (6 bases). The CDR3 covers 11 residues. Between the trimmed V and J ends, which lost 6 bases and 3 bases, there was a span of 6 bases. Germline CDR1 is ENHRY and CDR2 is SYGVKD. CDR3 region: CAIRDSYEQYF. CDR3 bases: TGTGCCATCAGGGACAGCTACGAGCAGTACTTC.

The chain carries TRBV27 and TRBJ2-1, with 8 bases aligning to TRBD1. Trimming took 2 bases from V and 3 from J; bases not matched to a gene: 6. Looked up from germline, CDR1 is MNHEY and CDR2 is SMNVEV (reference sequence). The CDR3 contains 16 residues. CDR3 nucleotides: TGTGCCAGCAGTTTACAACAACAGGGGGGCTACAATGAGCAGTTCTTC. Residues: CASSLQQQGGYNEQFF.

This chain connects TRBV12-3 or TRBV12-4 to TRBJ1-1; D is ambiguous. This CDR3 spans 17 amino acids. V was trimmed by 6 bases and J by 0 bases, leaving 20 bases between them. In DNA, the CDR3 is TGTGCCAGCAGCCGGAGGATTTACGAGCTCATGAACACTGAAGCTTTCTTT. It translates to CASSRRIYELMNTEAFF.

V usage is TRBV3-1 and J usage is TRBJ2-2; TRBD1 might be the D (5 bases). CDR3 length equals 13 residues. V was shortened by 2 bases and J by 7 bases, with 8 bases between the two germline ends. Germline V lookup: CDR1 LGHDT, CDR2 YNNKEL (reference sequence). CDR3 coding DNA: TGTGCCAGCAGCCAATTCCAGGGCGGGGAGCTGTTTTTT. Translated, it gives CASSQFQGGELFF. The full variable domain, in which reference TRBV3-1 and TRBJ2-2 provide the parts outside the CDR3, is DTAVSQTPKYLVTQMGNDKSIKCEQNLGHDTMYWYKQDSKKFLKIMFSYNNKELIINETVPNRFSPKSPDKAHLNLHINSLELGDSAVYFCASSQFQGGELFFGEGSRLTVL.

This chain uses TRBV9 with TRBJ2-5; weak D call: TRBD1 (7 bases). V lost 2 bases and J 5 bases, leaving 16 bases between the germline ends. Germline-derived CDR1 and CDR2 are SGDLS and YYNGEE. There are 15 residues in the CDR3. CDR3 in amino acids: CASSVETGRLETQYF. CDR3 in DNA: TGTGCCAGCAGCGTGGAGACAGGGAGGTTGGAGACCCAGTACTTC.

The chain has TRBV5-1 and TRBJ1-1; D gene ambiguous. V lost 4 bases to trimming and J lost 0 bases, with 7 bases between them. Germline assignment: CDR1 SGHRS and CDR2 YFSETQ. The CDR3 contains 13 residues. In DNA, the CDR3 is TGCGCCAGCAGCAACGGCATGAACACTGAAGCTTTCTTT. Amino acid sequence: CASSNGMNTEAFF.

In DNA form, the CDR3 reads TGTGCCAGCAGTTTAGGCCGCTTGGAAGCTTTCTTT. Translating gives CASSLGRLEAFF. The J gene is TRBJ1-1, the V gene TRBV12-3 or TRBV12-4; D is unresolved. Trimming took off 1 base at V and 8 bases at J, with 8 bases between the two ends. The CDR3 is made up of 12 amino acids.

The V call is TRBV20-1, the J call TRBJ1-1; D uncertain. This CDR3 contains 12 residues. V was trimmed by 2 bases and J by 1 base, leaving 5 bases between them. Per the germline V gene, CDR1 is DFQATT and CDR2 is SNEGSKA (reference sequence). The CDR3 sequence: CSARQPNTEAFF. The CDR3 nucleotides read TGCAGTGCTAGACAGCCGAACACTGAAGCTTTCTTT.

The chain joins TRBV20-1 to TRBJ2-2; D unresolved. V was shortened by 3 bases and J by 2 bases, with 7 bases between the two germline ends. This CDR3 spans 13 amino acids. Looked up from germline, CDR1 is DFQATT and CDR2 is SNEGSKA (reference sequence). The CDR3 loop is CSARGRNTGELFF. Written as DNA, the CDR3 is TGCAGTGCTAGGGGCAGAAACACCGGGGAGCTGTTTTTT.

The rearrangement joins TRBV5-1 to TRBJ2-5; TRBD2 agrees at 9 bases. Germline values: CDR1 SGHRS, CDR2 YFSETQ. V shed 0 bases and J 2 bases; nucleotides not matched to a gene: 8. CDR3 length: 17 amino acids. DNA for the CDR3: TGCGCCAGCAGCTTGGCCCCGAGCGGGAGGCCTCAAGAGACCCAGTACTTC. Encoded protein: CASSLAPSGRPQETQYF.

CDR3 bases: TGTGCCTGGAGTGTATTATACTATGGCTACACCTTC. This encodes CAWSVLYYGYTF. V and J are TRBV30 and TRBJ1-2; the D is unclear. Per germline, CDR1 GTSNPN and CDR2 SVGIG (reference sequence). The V end was cut by 0 bases, the J end by 3 bases, with 5 bases between. The CDR3 consists of 12 residues.

V usage is TRBV3-1 and J usage is TRBJ2-3, with no clear D. The CDR3 totals 16 residues. The V end lost 0 bases, the J end lost 7 bases, and 17 bases lay between the germline ends. The germline CDR1 and CDR2 sequences are LGHDT and YNNKEL (reference sequence). The CDR3 bases are TGTGCCAGCAGCCAAGAGGTGGGCAGCTATTCCTATACGCAGTATTTT. Encoded protein: CASSQEVGSYSYTQYF.